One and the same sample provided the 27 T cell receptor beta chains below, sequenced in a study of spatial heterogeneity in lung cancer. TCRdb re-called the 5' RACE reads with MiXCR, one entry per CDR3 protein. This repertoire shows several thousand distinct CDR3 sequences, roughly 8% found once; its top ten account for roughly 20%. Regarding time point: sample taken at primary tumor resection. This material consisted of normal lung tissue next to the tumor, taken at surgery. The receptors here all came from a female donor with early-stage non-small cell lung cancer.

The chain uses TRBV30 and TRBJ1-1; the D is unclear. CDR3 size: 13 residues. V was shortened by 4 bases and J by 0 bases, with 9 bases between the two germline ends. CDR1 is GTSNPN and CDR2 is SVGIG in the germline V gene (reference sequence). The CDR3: CAWTGNLNTEAFF. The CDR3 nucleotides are TGTGCCTGGACAGGAAACTTGAACACTGAAGCTTTCTTT. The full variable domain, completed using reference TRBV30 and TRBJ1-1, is SQTIHQWPATLVQPVGSPLSLECTVEGTSNPNLYWYRQAAGRGLQLLFYSVGIGQISSEVPQNLSASRPQDRQFILSSKKLLLSDSGFYLCAWTGNLNTEAFFGQGTRLTVV.

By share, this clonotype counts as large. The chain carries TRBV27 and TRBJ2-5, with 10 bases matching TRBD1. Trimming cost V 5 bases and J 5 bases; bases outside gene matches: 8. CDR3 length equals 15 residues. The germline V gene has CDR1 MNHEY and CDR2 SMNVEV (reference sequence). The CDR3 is CASSMTGGWLETQYF. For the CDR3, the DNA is TGTGCCAGCAGTATGACAGGGGGCTGGTTGGAGACCCAGTACTTC.

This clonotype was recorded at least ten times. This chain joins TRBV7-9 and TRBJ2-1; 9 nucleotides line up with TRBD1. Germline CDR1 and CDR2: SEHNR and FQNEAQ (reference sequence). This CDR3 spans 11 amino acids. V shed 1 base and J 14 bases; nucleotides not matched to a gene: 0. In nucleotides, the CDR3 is TGTGCCAGCAGCTTAGGGACAGGGGAGTTCTTC. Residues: CASSLGTGEFF.

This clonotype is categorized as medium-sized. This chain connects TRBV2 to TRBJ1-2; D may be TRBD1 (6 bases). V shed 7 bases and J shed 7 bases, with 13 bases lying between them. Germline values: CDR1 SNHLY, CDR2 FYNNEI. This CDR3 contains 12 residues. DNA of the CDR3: TGTGCCAGCACTGTCGGGGGCCTTGGCTACACCTTC. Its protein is CASTVGGLGYTF.

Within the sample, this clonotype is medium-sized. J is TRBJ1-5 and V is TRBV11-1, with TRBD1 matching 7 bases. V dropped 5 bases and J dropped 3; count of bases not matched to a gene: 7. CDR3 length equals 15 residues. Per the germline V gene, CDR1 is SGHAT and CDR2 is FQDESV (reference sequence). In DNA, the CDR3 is TGTGCCAGCAGCCCCCAGGGGGACGACAATCAGCCCCAGCATTTT. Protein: CASSPQGDDNQPQHF. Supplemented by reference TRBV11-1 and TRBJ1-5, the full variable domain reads EAEVAQSPRYKITEKSQAVAFWCDPISGHATLYWYRQILGQGPELLVQFQDESVVDDSQLPKDRFSAERLKGVDSTLKIQPAELGDSAMYLCASSPQGDDNQPQHFGDGTRLSIL.

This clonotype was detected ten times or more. For the CDR3, the DNA is TGTGCCAGCAGTGAAGACCCACAGACAGGGCTGAACACCGGGGAGCTGTTTTTT. Residues: CASSEDPQTGLNTGELFF. The rearrangement joins TRBV2 to TRBJ2-2, with TRBD1 identical over 7 bases. The trim removed 1 base at V and 1 base at J, leaving 9 bases unmatched. CDR3 length: 18 residues. Germline values: CDR1 SNHLY, CDR2 FYNNEI.

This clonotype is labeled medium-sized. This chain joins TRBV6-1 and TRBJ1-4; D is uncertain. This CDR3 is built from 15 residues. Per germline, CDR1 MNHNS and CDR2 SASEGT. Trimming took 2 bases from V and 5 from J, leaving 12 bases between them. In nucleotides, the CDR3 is TGTGCCAGCAGTGAAATCGTGGGGAACAATGAAAAACTGTTTTTT. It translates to CASSEIVGNNEKLFF.

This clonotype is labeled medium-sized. The CDR3 spells CASSPQGSAIYF. In DNA form, the CDR3 reads TGTGCCAGCAGCCCTCAGGGGTCTGCCATATATTTT. The chain is built from TRBV5-5 and TRBJ1-3; tentatively, D is TRBD1 (6 bases). Germline loops: CDR1 SGHKS, CDR2 YYEKEE (reference sequence). The V and J ends lost 4 bases and 11 bases respectively, with 13 bases between them. The CDR3 contains 12 residues.

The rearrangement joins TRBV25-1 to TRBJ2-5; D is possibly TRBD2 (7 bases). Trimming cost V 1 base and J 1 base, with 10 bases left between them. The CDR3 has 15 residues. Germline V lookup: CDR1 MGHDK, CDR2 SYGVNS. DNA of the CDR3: TGTGCCAGCAGTGAATTTCGGGGGGCCCAAGAGACCCAGTACTTC. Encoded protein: CASSEFRGAQETQYF.

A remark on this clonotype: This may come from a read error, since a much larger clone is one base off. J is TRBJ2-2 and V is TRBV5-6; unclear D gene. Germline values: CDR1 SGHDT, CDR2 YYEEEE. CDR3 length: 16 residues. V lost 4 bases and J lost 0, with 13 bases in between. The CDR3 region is CASSKRRAANTGELFF. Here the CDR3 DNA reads TGTGCCAGCAGCAAAAGACGGGCCGCGAACACCGGGGAGCTGTTTTTT.

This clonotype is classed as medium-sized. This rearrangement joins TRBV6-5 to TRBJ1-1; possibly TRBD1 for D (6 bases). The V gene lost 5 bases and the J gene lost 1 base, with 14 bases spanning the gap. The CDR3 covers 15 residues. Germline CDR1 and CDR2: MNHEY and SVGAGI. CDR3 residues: CASSETTGENTEAFF. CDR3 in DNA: TGTGCCAGCAGTGAGACGACAGGAGAGAACACTGAAGCTTTCTTT.

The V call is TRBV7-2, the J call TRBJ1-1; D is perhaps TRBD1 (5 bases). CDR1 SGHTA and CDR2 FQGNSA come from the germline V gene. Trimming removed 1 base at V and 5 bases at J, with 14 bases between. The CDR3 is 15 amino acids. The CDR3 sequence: CASSLVVAQGTEAFF. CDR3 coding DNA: TGTGCCAGCAGCTTAGTTGTGGCCCAGGGAACTGAAGCTTTCTTT.

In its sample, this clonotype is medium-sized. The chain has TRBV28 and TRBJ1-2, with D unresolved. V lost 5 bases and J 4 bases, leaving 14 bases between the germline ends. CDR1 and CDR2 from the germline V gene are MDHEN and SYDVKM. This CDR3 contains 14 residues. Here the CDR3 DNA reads TGTGCCAGCAGTCTCCGGGAGAGGATCTATGGCTACACCTTC. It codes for CASSLRERIYGYTF.

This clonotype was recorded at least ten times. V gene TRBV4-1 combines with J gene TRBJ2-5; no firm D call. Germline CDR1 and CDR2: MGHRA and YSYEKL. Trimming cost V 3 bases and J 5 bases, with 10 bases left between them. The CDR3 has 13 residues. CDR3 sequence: CASSQLYWETQYF. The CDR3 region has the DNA TGCGCCAGCAGCCAGCTATACTGGGAGACCCAGTACTTC.

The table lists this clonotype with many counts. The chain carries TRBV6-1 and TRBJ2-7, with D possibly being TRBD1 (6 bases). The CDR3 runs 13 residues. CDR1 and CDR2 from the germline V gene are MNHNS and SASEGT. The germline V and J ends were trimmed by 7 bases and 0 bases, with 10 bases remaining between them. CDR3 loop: CASTRGYSYEQYF. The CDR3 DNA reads TGTGCCAGCACGAGGGGGTACTCCTACGAGCAGTACTTC.

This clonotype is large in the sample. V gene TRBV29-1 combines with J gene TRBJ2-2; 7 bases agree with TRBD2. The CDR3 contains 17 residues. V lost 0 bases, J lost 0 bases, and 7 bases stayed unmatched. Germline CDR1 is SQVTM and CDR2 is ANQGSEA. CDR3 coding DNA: TGCAGCGTTGAAGATGGGGAGGGTCACGCGAACACCGGGGAGCTGTTTTTT. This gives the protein CSVEDGEGHANTGELFF.

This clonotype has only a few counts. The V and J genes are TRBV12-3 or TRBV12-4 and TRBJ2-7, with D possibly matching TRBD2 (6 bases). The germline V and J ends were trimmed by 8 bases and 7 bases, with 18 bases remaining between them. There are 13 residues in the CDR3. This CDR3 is CASGGAGLEEQYF. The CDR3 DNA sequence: TGTGCCAGCGGGGGAGCGGGCCTAGAAGAGCAGTACTTC.

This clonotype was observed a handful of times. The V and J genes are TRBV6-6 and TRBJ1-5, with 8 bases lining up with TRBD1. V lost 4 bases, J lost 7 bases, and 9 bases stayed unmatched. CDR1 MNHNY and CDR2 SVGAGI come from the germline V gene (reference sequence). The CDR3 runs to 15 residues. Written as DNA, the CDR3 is TGTGCCAGCAGTTCATCCGGGACAGGACGACAGCCCCAGCATTTT. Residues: CASSSSGTGRQPQHF.

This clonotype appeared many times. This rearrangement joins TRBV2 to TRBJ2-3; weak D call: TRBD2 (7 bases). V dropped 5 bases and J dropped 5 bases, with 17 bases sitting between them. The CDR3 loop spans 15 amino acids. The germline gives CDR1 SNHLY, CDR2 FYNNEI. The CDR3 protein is CASSPRGGWGDTQYF. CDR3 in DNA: TGTGCCAGCAGTCCACGCGGGGGCTGGGGAGATACGCAGTATTTT.

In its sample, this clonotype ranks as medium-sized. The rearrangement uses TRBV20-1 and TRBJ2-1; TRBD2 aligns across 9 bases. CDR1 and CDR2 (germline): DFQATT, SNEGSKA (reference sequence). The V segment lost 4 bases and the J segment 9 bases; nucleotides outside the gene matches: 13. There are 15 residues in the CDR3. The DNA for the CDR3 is TGCAGTGCTACTCGGGTAGCGGGGGCGATAGGTGAGCAGTTCTTC. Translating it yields CSATRVAGAIGEQFF.

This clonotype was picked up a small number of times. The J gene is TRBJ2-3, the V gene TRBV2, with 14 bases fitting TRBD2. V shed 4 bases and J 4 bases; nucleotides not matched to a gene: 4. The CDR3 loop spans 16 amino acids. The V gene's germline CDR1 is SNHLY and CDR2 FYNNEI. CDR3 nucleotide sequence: TGTGCCAGCAGTGCCCCGGGACTAGCGGGGGCAGATACGCAGTATTTT. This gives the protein CASSAPGLAGADTQYF.

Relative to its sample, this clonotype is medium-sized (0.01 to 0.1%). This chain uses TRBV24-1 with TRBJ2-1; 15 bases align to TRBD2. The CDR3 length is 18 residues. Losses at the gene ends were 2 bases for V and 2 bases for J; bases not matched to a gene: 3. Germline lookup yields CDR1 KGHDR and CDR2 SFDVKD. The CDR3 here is CATSDWTSGGAAYNEQFF. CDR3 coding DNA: TGTGCCACCAGTGATTGGACTAGCGGGGGGGCTGCCTACAATGAGCAGTTCTTC.

CDR3 residues: CASSLPSTQYF. The DNA of the CDR3 is TGTGCCAGCAGCCTTCCCAGTACGCAGTATTTT. The chain uses TRBV6-1 and TRBJ2-3; no reliable D call. CDR1 MNHNS and CDR2 SASEGT come from the germline V gene. This CDR3 is built from 11 residues. V shed 6 bases and J shed 8 bases, with 9 bases lying between them.

The CDR3 DNA reads as TGTGCCAGCAGCCGGGGGGACACTTCCTACGAGCAGTACTTC. Encoded protein: CASSRGDTSYEQYF. The V call is TRBV11-2, the J call TRBJ2-7; D is perhaps TRBD2 (7 bases). Trimming shortened V by 5 bases and J by 1 base, and 12 bases separated the two germline ends. CDR3 length equals 14 residues. Germline V gene sequence: CDR1 SGHAT, CDR2 FQNNGV.

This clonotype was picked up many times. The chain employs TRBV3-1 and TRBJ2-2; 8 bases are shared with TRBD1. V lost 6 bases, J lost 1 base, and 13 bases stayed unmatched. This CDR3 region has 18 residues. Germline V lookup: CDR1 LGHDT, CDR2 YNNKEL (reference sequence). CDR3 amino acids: CASSYLHPGTGNTGELFF. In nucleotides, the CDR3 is TGTGCCAGCAGTTATCTCCATCCGGGGACAGGGAACACCGGGGAGCTGTTTTTT. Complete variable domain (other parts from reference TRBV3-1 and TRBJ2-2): DTAVSQTPKYLVTQMGNDKSIKCEQNLGHDTMYWYKQDSKKFLKIMFSYNNKELIINETVPNRFSPKSPDKAHLNLHINSLELGDSAVYFCASSYLHPGTGNTGELFFGEGSRLTVL.

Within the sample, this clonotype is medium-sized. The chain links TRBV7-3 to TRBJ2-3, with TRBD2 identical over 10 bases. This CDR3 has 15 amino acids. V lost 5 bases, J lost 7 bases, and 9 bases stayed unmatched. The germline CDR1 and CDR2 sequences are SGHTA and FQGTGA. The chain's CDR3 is CASSPGAGGWNTQYF. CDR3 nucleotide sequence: TGTGCCAGCAGCCCGGGAGCGGGGGGGTGGAATACGCAGTATTTT.

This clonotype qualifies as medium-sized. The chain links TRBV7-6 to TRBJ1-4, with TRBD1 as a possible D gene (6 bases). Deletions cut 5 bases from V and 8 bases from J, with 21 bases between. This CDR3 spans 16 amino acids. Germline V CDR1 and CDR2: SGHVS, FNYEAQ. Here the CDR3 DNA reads TGTGCCAGCAGCCCTAGAGCACAGGGTATATTGGAAAAACTGTTTTTT. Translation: CASSPRAQGILEKLFF.